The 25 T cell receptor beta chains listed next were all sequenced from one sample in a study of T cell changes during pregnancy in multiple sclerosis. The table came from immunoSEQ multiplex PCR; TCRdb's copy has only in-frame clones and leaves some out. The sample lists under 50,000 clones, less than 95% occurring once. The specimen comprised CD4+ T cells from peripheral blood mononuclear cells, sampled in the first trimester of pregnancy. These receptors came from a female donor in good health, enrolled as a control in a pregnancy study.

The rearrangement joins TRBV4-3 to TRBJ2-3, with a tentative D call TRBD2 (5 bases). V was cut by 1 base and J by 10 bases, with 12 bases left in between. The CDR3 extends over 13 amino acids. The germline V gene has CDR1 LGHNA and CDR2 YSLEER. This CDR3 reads CASSQATGSAQYF. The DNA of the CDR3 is TGCGCCAGCAGCCAAGCGACGGGGTCGGCGCAGTATTTT.

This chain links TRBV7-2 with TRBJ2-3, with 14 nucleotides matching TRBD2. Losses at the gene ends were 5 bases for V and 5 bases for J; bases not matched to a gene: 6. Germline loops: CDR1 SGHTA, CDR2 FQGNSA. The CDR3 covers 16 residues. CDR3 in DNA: TGTGCCAGCAGCCCGACTAGCGGGGGGGCAGGAGATACGCAGTATTTT. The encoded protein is CASSPTSGGAGDTQYF.

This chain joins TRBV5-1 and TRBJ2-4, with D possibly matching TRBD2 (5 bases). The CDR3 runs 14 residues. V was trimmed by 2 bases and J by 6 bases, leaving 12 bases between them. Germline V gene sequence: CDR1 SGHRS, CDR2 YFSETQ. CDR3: CASSLTGMANIQYF. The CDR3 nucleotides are TGCGCCAGCAGCTTAACCGGGATGGCAAACATTCAGTACTTC.

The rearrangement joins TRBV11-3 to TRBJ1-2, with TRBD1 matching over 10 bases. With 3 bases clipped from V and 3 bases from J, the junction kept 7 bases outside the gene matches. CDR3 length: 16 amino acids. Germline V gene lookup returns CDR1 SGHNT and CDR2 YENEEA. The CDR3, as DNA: TGTGCCAGCAGCTTCGGCGGGACAGGGGCAGACTATGGCTACACCTTC. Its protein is CASSFGGTGADYGYTF.

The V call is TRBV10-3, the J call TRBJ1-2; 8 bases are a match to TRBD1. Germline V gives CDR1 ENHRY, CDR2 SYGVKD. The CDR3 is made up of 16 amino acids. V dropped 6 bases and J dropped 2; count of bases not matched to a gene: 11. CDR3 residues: CAISAAGGGWNYGYTF. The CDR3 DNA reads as TGTGCCATCAGCGCGGCAGGGGGCGGTTGGAACTATGGCTACACCTTC.

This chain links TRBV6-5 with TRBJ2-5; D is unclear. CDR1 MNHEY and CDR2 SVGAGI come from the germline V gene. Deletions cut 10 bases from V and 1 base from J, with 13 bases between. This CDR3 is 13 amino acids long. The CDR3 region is CAKNWCVQETQYF. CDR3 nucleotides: TGTGCCAAAAACTGGTGCGTCCAAGAGACCCAGTACTTC.

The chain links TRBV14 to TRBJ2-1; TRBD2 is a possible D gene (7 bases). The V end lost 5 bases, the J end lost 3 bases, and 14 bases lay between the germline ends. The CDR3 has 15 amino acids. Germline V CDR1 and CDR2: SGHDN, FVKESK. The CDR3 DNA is TGTGCCAGCAGCGGGGGGGCAGGGCACTACAATGAGCAGTTCTTC. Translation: CASSGGAGHYNEQFF. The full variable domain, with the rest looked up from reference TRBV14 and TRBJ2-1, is EAGVTQFPSHSVIEKGQTVTLRCDPISGHDNLYWYRRVMGKEIKFLLHFVKESKQDESGMPNNRFLAERTGGTYSTLKVQPAELEDSGVYFCASSGGAGHYNEQFFGPGTRLTVL.

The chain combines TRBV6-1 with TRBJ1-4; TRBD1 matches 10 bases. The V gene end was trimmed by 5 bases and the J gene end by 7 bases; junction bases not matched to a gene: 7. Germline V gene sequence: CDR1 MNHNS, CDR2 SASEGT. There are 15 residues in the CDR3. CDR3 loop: CASSTPGQGLEKLFF. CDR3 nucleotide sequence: TGTGCCAGCAGTACGCCGGGACAGGGGCTTGAAAAACTGTTTTTT.

CDR3 protein: CASSDKATGIGYTF. The CDR3 nucleotides are TGTGCCAGCAGTGATAAGGCGACAGGGATAGGCTACACCTTC. This chain connects TRBV2 to TRBJ1-2, with 7 bases aligning to TRBD1. This CDR3 contains 14 residues. Germline V gene data show CDR1 as SNHLY and CDR2 as FYNNEI. After removal of 3 bases from V and 8 bases from J, the junction contained 9 bases not matched to a gene.

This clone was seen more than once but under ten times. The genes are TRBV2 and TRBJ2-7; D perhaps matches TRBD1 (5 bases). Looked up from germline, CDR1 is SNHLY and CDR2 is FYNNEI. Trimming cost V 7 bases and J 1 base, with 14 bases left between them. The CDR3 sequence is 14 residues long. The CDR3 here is CASIRQPDSYEQYF. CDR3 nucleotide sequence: TGTGCCAGCATTCGACAGCCCGATTCCTACGAGCAGTACTTC.

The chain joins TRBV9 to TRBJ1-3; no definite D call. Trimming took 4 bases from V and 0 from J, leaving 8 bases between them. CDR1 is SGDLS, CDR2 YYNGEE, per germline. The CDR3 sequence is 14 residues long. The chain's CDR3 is CASSPQFSGNTIYF. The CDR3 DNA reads TGTGCCAGCAGCCCACAGTTCTCTGGAAACACCATATATTTT.

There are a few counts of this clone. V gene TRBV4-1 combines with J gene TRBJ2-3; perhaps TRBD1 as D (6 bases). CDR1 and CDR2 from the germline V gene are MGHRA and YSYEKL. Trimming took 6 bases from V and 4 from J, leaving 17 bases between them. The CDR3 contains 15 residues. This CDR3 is CASRTQGFGADTQYF. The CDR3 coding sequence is TGCGCCAGCAGAACACAGGGCTTTGGCGCAGATACGCAGTATTTT.

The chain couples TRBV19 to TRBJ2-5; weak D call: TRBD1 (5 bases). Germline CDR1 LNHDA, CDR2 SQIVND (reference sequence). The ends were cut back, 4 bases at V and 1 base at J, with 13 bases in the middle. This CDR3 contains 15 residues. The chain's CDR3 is CASSKGGATQETQYF. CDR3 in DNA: TGTGCCAGTAGTAAAGGTGGGGCCACCCAAGAGACCCAGTACTTC.

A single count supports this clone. Here the CDR3 reads CASSLMGRGDQPQHF. CDR3 DNA: TGTGCCAGCAGCTTAATGGGCAGGGGCGATCAGCCCCAGCATTTT. The rearrangement uses TRBV7-9 and TRBJ1-5; tentatively, D is TRBD1 (6 bases). The V gene lost 2 bases and the J gene lost 5 bases, with 13 bases spanning the gap. Looked up from germline, CDR1 is SEHNR and CDR2 is FQNEAQ (reference sequence). The CDR3 is 15 amino acids.

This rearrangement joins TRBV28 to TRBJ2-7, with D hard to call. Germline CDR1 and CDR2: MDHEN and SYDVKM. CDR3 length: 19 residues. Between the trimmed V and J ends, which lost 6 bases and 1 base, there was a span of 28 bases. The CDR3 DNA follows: TGTGCCAGCAGCCCGTTCCCTGGAAAATCGACGGCAGGATCCTACGAGCAGTACTTC. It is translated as CASSPFPGKSTAGSYEQYF.

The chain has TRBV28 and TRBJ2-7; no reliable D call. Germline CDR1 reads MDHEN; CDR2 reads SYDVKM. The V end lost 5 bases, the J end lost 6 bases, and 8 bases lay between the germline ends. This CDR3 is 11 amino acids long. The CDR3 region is CASSTTGEQYF. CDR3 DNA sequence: TGTGCCAGCAGTACTACGGGCGAGCAGTACTTC.

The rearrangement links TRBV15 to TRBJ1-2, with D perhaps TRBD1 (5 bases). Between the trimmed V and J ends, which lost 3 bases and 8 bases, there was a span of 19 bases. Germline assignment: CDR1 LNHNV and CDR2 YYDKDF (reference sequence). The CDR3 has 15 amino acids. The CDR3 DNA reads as TGTGCCACCAGCAGGCGCGCCACTGGGGCGTCGGGCTACACCTTC. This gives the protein CATSRRATGASGYTF.

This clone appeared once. The DNA for the CDR3 is TGTGCCAGCAGGATACAGGGGGCTGAAAAACTGTTTTTT. Translated: CASRIQGAEKLFF. The V gene is TRBV6-5, the J gene TRBJ1-4; 9 bases match TRBD1. This CDR3 spans 13 amino acids. The V segment lost 6 bases and the J segment 7 bases; nucleotides outside the gene matches: 3. The V gene's germline CDR1 is MNHEY and CDR2 SVGAGI.

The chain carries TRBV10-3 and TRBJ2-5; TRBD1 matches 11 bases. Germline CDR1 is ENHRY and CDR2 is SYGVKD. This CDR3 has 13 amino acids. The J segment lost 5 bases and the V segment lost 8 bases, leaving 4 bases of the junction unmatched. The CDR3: CAIGQGARETQYF. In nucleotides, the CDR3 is TGTGCCATCGGACAGGGGGCCAGGGAGACCCAGTACTTC.

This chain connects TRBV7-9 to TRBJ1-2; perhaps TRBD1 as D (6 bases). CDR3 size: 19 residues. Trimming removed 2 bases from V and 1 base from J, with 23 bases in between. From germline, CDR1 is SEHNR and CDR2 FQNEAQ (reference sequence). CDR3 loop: CASSLSAKSGQHVNYGYTF. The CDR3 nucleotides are TGTGCCAGCAGCTTATCCGCCAAATCCGGACAGCATGTTAACTATGGCTACACCTTC.

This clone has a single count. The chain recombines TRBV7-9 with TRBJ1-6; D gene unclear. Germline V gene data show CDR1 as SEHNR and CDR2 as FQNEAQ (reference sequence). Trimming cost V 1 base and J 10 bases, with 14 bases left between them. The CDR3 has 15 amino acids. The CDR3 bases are TGTGCCAGCAGCTTAGATGGGAGGGCGAGATCACCCCTCCACTTT. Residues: CASSLDGRARSPLHF. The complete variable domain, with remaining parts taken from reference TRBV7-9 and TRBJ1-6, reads DTGVSQNPRHKITKRGQNVTFRCDPISEHNRLYWYRQTLGQGPEFLTYFQNEAQLEKSRLLSDRFSAERPKGSFSTLEIQRTEQGDSAMYLCASSLDGRARSPLHFGNGTRLTVT.

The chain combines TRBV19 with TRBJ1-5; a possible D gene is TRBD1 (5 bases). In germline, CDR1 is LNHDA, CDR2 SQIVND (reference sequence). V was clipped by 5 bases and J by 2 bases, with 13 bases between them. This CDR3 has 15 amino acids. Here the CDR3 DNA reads TGTGCCAGTAGTGCCAACGGGGGAGGCAATCAGCCCCAGCATTTT. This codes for CASSANGGGNQPQHF.

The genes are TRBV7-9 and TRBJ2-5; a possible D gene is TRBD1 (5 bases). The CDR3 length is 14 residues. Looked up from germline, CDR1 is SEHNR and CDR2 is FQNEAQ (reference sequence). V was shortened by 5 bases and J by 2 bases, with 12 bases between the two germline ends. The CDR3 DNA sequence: TGTGCCAGCAGCCCACATGGGGCTCAAGAGACCCAGTACTTC. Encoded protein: CASSPHGAQETQYF.

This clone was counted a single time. The CDR3 protein is CASSGGTDTQYF. CDR3 in DNA: TGTGCCAGCAGCGGGGGAACAGATACGCAGTATTTT. This rearrangement joins TRBV28 to TRBJ2-3; tentatively, D is TRBD2 (6 bases). The CDR3 length is 12 residues. Germline CDR1 and CDR2: MDHEN and SYDVKM. The V end lost 6 bases, the J end lost 3 bases, and 7 bases lay between the germline ends.

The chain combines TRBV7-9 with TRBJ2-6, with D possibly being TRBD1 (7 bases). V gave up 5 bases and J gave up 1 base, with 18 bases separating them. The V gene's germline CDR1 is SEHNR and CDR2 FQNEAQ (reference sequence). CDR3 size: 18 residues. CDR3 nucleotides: TGTGCCAGCAGCAGGGGTGTCAGGGGGGAATCTGGGGCCAACGTCCTGACTTTC. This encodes CASSRGVRGESGANVLTF.